In its sample, the clone carrying this TCR beta chain was seen a few times. Its specificity is not known. These data originate in a study of T cells in Graves' hyperthyroidism and ophthalmopathy. About the study: Blood was drawn when the patient was first diagnosed and still untreated.

Germline assignment: CDR1 DFQATT and CDR2 SNEGSKA (reference sequence). CDR3 length: 13 residues. Trimming removed 5 bases at V and 0 bases at J, with 7 bases between. Study observations and caveats: The majority of expanded thyroid clonotypes above 0.001 also appeared in blood.

Graves' hyperthyroidism is called stable when ophthalmopathy does not progress within 18 months. Hyperthyroidism was newly diagnosed in patients aged 18 to 65 (duration under 2 months). Amplified regions were TCR beta CDR3 sequences from RNA transcripts. TCR CDR3 regions were first amplified by RT-PCR with HTBI primers. TCRdb reprocessed the multiplex PCR reads with MiXCR, giving one entry per CDR3 protein. The top ten hold 7% to 10% of the sample, which has about 840,000 distinct CDR3 sequences, 35% to 40% seen once. This clonotype was obtained from a man younger than 30 with Graves' hyperthyroidism. The material sequenced was blood. The V call is TRBV20-1, the J call TRBJ2-2; no reliable D call. CDR3 sequence reads: CSARTSNTGELFF. CDR3 coding DNA: TGCAGTGCTCGGACCTCGAACACCGGGGAGCTGTTTTTT.